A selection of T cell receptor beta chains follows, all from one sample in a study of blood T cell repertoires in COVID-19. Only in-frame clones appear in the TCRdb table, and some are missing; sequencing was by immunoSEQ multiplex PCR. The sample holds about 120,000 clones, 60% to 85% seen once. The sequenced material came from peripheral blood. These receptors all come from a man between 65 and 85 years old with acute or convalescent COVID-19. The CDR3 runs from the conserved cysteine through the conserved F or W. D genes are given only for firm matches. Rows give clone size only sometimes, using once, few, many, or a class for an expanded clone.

CASSLLLPNEKLFF | TGTGCCAGCAGCTTACTACTGCCTAATGAAAAACTGTTTTTT | TRBV7-9 | NA | TRBJ1-4 | NA
CASSFILNTGELFF | TGTGCCAGCAGTTTCATACTAAACACCGGGGAGCTGTTTTTT | TRBV27 | NA | TRBJ2-2 | NA
CASSLRGTGGIVVEKLFF | TGTGCCAGCAGTTTAAGAGGGACAGGGGGAATCGTCGTTGAAAAACTGTTTTTT | TRBV28 | TRBD1 | TRBJ1-4 | NA
CASSEANSPGGNEKLFF | TGTGCCAGCAGTGAAGCGAATTCTCCAGGGGGTAATGAAAAACTGTTTTTT | TRBV2 | TRBD1 | TRBJ1-4 | NA
CATGGGRGGNNEQFF | TGTGCCACAGGGGGCGGTAGGGGCGGAAACAATGAGCAGTTCTTC | TRBV24-1 | TRBD1 | TRBJ2-1 | NA
CASSYSTGGEIYGYTF | TGTGCCAGCAGTTACTCAACAGGGGGCGAGATCTATGGCTACACCTTC | TRBV6-5 | TRBD1 | TRBJ1-2 | NA
CASSLRGYGTEAFF | TGTGCCAGCAGCTTACGGGGGTATGGGACTGAAGCTTTCTTT | TRBV7-2 | NA | TRBJ1-1 | NA
CASSEVFTGTNEKLFF | TGTGCCAGCAGTGAGGTCTTTACGGGAACTAATGAAAAACTGTTTTTT | TRBV2 | NA | TRBJ1-4 | few
CASSLYRSGGATDTQYF | TGTGCCAGCAGCTTATATCGTAGCGGGGGGGCGACAGATACGCAGTATTTT | TRBV7-2 | TRBD2 | TRBJ2-3 | NA
CASSDRVRITEAFF | TGTGCCAGCAGTGACAGGGTCCGGATCACTGAAGCTTTCTTT | TRBV2 | NA | TRBJ1-1 | NA
CASSLEGTGGNNEQFF | TGTGCCAGCAGCTTAGAGGGGACAGGGGGAAACAATGAGCAGTTCTTC | TRBV7-6 | TRBD1 | TRBJ2-1 | NA
CASSQLRTSGNTIYF | TGTGCCAGCAGCCAGTTGAGGACATCTGGAAACACCATATATTTT | TRBV14 | NA | TRBJ1-3 | NA
CASSQFPLEQYF | TGTGCCAGCAGCCAGTTCCCGTTAGAGCAGTACTTC | TRBV3-1/TRBV3-2 | NA | TRBJ2-7 | NA
CASSREDMNTGELFF | TGTGCCAGCAGTCGCGAAGACATGAACACCGGGGAGCTGTTTTTT | TRBV2 | NA | TRBJ2-2 | NA
CASTMGPGTEAFF | TGTGCCAGCACCATGGGTCCAGGCACTGAAGCTTTCTTT | TRBV12-3/TRBV12-4 | NA | TRBJ1-1 | NA
CASSFQTGEKLFF | TGTGCCAGCAGCTTCCAGACAGGTGAAAAACTGTTTTTT | TRBV13 | NA | TRBJ1-4 | NA
CSVDGGGQNIQYF | TGCAGCGTGGACGGCGGGGGGCAAAACATTCAGTACTTC | TRBV29-1 | TRBD2 | TRBJ2-4 | NA
CASSQRGQSNEKLFF | TGTGCCAGCAGCCAAAGGGGACAGTCTAATGAAAAACTGTTTTTT | TRBV4-2 | TRBD1 | TRBJ1-4 | NA
CASTPEGLTGYEQYF | TGTGCCAGCACGCCCGAGGGACTAACTGGCTACGAGCAGTACTTC | TRBV28 | TRBD2 | TRBJ2-7 | few
CASRSPEAFF | TGTGCCAGCAGAAGCCCTGAAGCTTTCTTT | TRBV6-4 | NA | TRBJ1-1 | few